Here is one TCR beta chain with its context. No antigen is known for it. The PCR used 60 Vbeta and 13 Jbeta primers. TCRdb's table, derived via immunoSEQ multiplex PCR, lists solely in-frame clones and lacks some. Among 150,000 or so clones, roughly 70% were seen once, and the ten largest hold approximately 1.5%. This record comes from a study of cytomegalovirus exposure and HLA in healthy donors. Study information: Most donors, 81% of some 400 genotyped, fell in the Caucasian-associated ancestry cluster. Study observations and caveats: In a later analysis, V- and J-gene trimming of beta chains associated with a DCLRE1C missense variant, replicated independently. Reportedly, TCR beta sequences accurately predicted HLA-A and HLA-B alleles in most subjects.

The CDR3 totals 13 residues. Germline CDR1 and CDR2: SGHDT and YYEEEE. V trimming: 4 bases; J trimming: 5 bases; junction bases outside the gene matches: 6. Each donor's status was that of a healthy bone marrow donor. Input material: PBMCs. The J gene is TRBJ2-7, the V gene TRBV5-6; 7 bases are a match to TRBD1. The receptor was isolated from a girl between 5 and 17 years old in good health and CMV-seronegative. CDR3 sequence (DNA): TGTGCCAGCAGCGAGACAGGGAGCGACGAGCAGTACTTC. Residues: CASSETGSDEQYF.